The present T cell receptor beta chain was sequenced within a study of cytomegalovirus exposure and HLA in healthy donors. The study's findings and limits: It was only CMV serostatus that was available as immune exposure information. The investigators catalogued 180 or so TCR beta chains as cytomegalovirus-associated.

This PCR relied on a set of 60 Vbeta primers and 13 Jbeta primers. In the original processing: An analysis performed later counted 72 million or so unique TCR beta chains (roughly 10 million of them shared). The table came from immunoSEQ multiplex PCR; TCRdb's copy has only in-frame clones and leaves some out. V, J and clone size reflect that table, while D and trimming were determined from the DNA. This sample contains about 200,000 clones. Looked up from germline, CDR1 is SGHAT and CDR2 is FQNNGV. The germline V and J ends were trimmed by 5 bases and 3 bases, with 5 bases remaining between them. The CDR3 sequence is 11 residues long. Comments on this clone: Antigen: not known.

This chain uses TRBV11-2 with TRBJ2-7; D call uncertain. The sequencing sample was made of PBMCs. The sequence was obtained from a boy aged 5 to 17 in good health and CMV-seronegative. CDR3 DNA sequence: TGTGCCAGCAGCCCGCGCTACGAGCAGTACTTC. Protein: CASSPRYEQYF.